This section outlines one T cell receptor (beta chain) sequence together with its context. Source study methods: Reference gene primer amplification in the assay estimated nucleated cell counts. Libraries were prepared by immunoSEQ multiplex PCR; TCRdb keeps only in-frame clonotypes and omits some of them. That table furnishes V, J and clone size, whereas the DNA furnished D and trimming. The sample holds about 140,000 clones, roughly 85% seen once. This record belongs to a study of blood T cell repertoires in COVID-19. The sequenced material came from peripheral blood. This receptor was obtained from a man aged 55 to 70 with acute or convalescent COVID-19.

The CDR3 DNA follows: TGTGCCAGCAGTCCCCTTCAGAGGCCCGGGGAGCTGTTTTTT. Translating it yields CASSPLQRPGELFF. J is TRBJ2-2 and V is TRBV27; D is undetermined. Germline CDR1 is MNHEY and CDR2 is SMNVEV (reference sequence). The CDR3 has 14 amino acids. Trimming pared 5 bases from V and 6 bases from J, leaving 13 bases between.